Listed below are T cell receptor beta chains from one sample, sequenced in a study of blood T cell repertoires in COVID-19. Sequencing was performed with immunoSEQ multiplex PCR; in TCRdb, only in-frame clones are kept and a portion is missing. Of 140,000 or so clones in the sample, about 80% were seen once. What was sequenced was PBMCs or T cells enriched from blood (not recorded which). All receptors derive from a man between 50 and 59 years old who had recovered from COVID-19. Both conserved end residues are part of each CDR3. D genes are given only for firm matches.

j_gene,d_gene,v_gene,CDR3aa,CDR3nt
TRBJ1-2,-,TRBV12-3/TRBV12-4,CASVREYGYTF,TGTGCCAGCGTCCGGGAATATGGCTACACCTTC
TRBJ1-6,-,TRBV28,CASSSVTGDNSPLHF,TGTGCCAGCAGTTCCGTGACAGGAGATAATTCACCCCTCCACTTT
TRBJ1-1,TRBD1,TRBV7-9,CASSSGTAYTEAFF,TGTGCCAGCAGCTCCGGGACAGCGTACACTGAAGCTTTCTTT
TRBJ1-1,-,TRBV5-4,CASSTGSPMNTEAFF,TGTGCCAGCAGCACGGGAAGCCCCATGAACACTGAAGCTTTCTTT
TRBJ2-7,-,TRBV5-5,CASTRTVSYEQYF,TGTGCCAGCACCCGGACTGTATCTTACGAGCAGTACTTC
TRBJ2-7,-,TRBV28,CASSLFAQGAEQYF,TGTGCCAGCAGTTTATTTGCTCAAGGGGCCGAGCAGTACTTC
TRBJ1-1,TRBD1,TRBV28,CASTQRGTGRGTEAFF,TGTGCCAGCACCCAAAGGGGGACAGGGCGAGGCACTGAAGCTTTCTTT
TRBJ1-4,-,TRBV27,CASSLQAATNEKLFF,TGTGCCAGCAGTTTGCAGGCTGCAACTAATGAAAAACTGTTTTTT
TRBJ1-6,TRBD1,TRBV6-5,CASRRDRYSPLHF,TGTGCCAGCAGAAGGGACAGGTATTCACCCCTCCACTTT
TRBJ1-1,-,TRBV28,CASTNRGGAFF,TGTGCCAGCACTAACCGGGGGGGAGCTTTCTTT
TRBJ1-5,TRBD1,TRBV30,CAWSVSGTGRIHQPQHF,TGTGCCTGGAGTGTCTCCGGGACAGGGAGAATACATCAGCCCCAGCATTTT
TRBJ2-5,TRBD2,TRBV5-1,CASSPGLAGVETQYF,TGCGCCAGCAGCCCGGGACTAGCGGGGGTGGAGACCCAGTACTTC
TRBJ2-2,TRBD1,TRBV4-2,CASSQRQGGTGELFF,TGTGCCAGCAGCCAACGACAGGGTGGCACCGGGGAGCTGTTTTTT